The next 18 T cell receptor beta chains were all read from a single sample in a study of T cell clonotyping in hematopoietic cell transplantation. Clones were sequenced by immunoSEQ multiplex PCR, and TCRdb holds only the in-frame ones, with some missing. The profile covers about 14,000 clones, with around 98% appearing a single time and under 5.5% taken by the ten largest. This material consisted of peripheral blood mononuclear cells, taken 30 days after allogeneic stem cell transplant. These TCRs come from a female patient aged 45-65 years who had an allogeneic stem cell transplant from an unrelated donor, so T cells may come from the graft donor. Some clones in this sample may be carry-over from other donors' samples.

This chain joins TRBV2 and TRBJ1-1; D is perhaps TRBD1 (5 bases). This CDR3 contains 14 residues. Trimming cost V 6 bases and J 3 bases, with 14 bases left between them. The germline gives CDR1 SNHLY, CDR2 FYNNEI. CDR3 in DNA: TGTGCCAGCAGGTCCGGGGGACGGGACACTGAAGCTTTCTTT. It is translated as CASRSGGRDTEAFF.

The chain uses TRBV9 and TRBJ2-1; D assignment may be TRBD1 or TRBD2 (6 bases each). V shed 1 base and J shed 7 bases, with 15 bases lying between them. CDR1 is SGDLS and CDR2 is YYNGEE in the germline V gene. This CDR3 has 15 amino acids. The CDR3 DNA reads TGTGCCAGCAGCGTAAGGGGGGATAAGGGTAATGAGCAGTTCTTC. Translation gives CASSVRGDKGNEQFF.

The genes are TRBV19 and TRBJ2-5; a weak D match, TRBD2 (6 bases). The CDR3 is 14 amino acids. Germline V gives CDR1 LNHDA, CDR2 SQIVND (reference sequence). V was pared by 5 bases and J by 3 bases, with 13 bases between. In DNA, the CDR3 is TGTGCCAGTAGTGCGGGGACCGCGGAAGAGACCCAGTACTTC. Translation: CASSAGTAEETQYF.

This chain uses TRBV5-1 with TRBJ2-2; tentatively, D is TRBD1 or TRBD2 (5 bases each). This CDR3 is 16 amino acids long. Trimming took 3 bases from V and 7 from J, leaving 19 bases between them. The germline V gene encodes CDR1 SGHRS and CDR2 YFSETQ. In DNA form, the CDR3 reads TGCGCCAGCAGCTCGCCCTCGGGGCAGGCGATCGGGGAGCTGTTTTTT. Its translation is CASSSPSGQAIGELFF.

The V call is TRBV5-1, the J call TRBJ1-2; D ambiguous. The CDR3 extends over 15 amino acids. V was cut by 1 base and J by 8 bases, with 18 bases left in between. Per germline, CDR1 SGHRS and CDR2 YFSETQ. CDR3 in amino acids: CASSLYVAGPPGYTF. CDR3 in DNA: TGCGCCAGCAGCTTGTATGTTGCTGGACCACCAGGCTACACCTTC.

J is TRBJ1-2 and V is TRBV2, with TRBD1 as a possible D gene (6 bases). CDR3 length: 12 amino acids. Trimming took 7 bases from V and 12 from J, leaving 18 bases between them. Germline V gene lookup returns CDR1 SNHLY and CDR2 FYNNEI. The CDR3: CASTPTGTLNTF. CDR3 nucleotide sequence: TGTGCCAGCACCCCCACCGGGACATTAAACACCTTC.

The V and J genes are TRBV9 and TRBJ1-5, with a weak D call TRBD1 (6 bases). Germline lookup yields CDR1 SGDLS and CDR2 YYNGEE. Trimming cost V 3 bases and J 4 bases, with 17 bases left between them. This CDR3 spans 16 amino acids. CDR3 loop: CASSGREGVLNQPQHF. The CDR3 DNA reads TGTGCCAGCAGCGGCCGGGAGGGGGTCCTAAATCAGCCCCAGCATTTT.

V is TRBV30 and J is TRBJ1-5; tentative D call: TRBD1 (6 bases). Germline V lookup: CDR1 GTSNPN, CDR2 SVGIG (reference sequence). The CDR3 runs 13 residues. V was cut by 1 base and J by 7 bases, with 11 bases left in between. In DNA form, the CDR3 reads TGTGCCTGGAGTGATACAGGGACCCAGCCCCAGCATTTT. Its translation is CAWSDTGTQPQHF.

The chain employs TRBV5-1 and TRBJ2-7, with TRBD1 identical over 8 bases. Germline V gene data show CDR1 as SGHRS and CDR2 as YFSETQ. With V trimmed by 0 bases and J by 4 bases, 6 bases remained unmatched. The CDR3 spans 15 residues. This CDR3 reads CASSLGGQVKYEQYF. DNA of the CDR3: TGCGCCAGCAGCTTGGGGGGACAGGTTAAATACGAGCAGTACTTC.

This clone appeared a single time. The J gene is TRBJ2-6, the V gene TRBV29-1; D is unclear. The CDR3 covers 16 residues. Trimming pared 3 bases from V and 0 bases from J, leaving 12 bases between. CDR1 is SQVTM and CDR2 is ANQGSEA in the germline V gene. For the CDR3, the DNA is TGCAGCGTTGAGTCCGGGCTGAACTCTGGGGCCAACGTCCTGACTTTC. This encodes CSVESGLNSGANVLTF. Combining the CDR3 with reference TRBV29-1 and TRBJ2-6 gives the whole variable domain SAVISQKPSRDICQRGTSLTIQCQVDSQVTMMFWYRQQPGQSLTLIATANQGSEATYESGFVIDKFPISRPNLTFSTLTVSNMSPEDSSIYLCSVESGLNSGANVLTFGAGSRLTVL.

The chain has TRBV6-5 and TRBJ1-2, with D possibly TRBD1 on 5 matching bases. There are 14 residues in the CDR3. Trimming removed 2 bases at V and 8 bases at J, with 15 bases between. Germline loops: CDR1 MNHEY, CDR2 SVGAGI. The CDR3 nucleotides read TGTGCCAGCAGTTACGGCAGGGAGCCTAGCGGCTACACCTTC. Its protein is CASSYGREPSGYTF.

The chain has TRBV5-4 and TRBJ2-7, with 7 bases identical to TRBD1. This CDR3 region has 15 residues. The germline V gene has CDR1 SGHNT and CDR2 YYREEE (reference sequence). The J segment lost 3 bases and the V segment lost 3 bases, leaving 9 bases of the junction unmatched. The CDR3 nucleotides are TGTGCCAGCAGCTCCCGACAGGGTCAACTCTACGAGCAGTACTTC. It codes for CASSSRQGQLYEQYF. The full variable domain, completed using reference TRBV5-4 and TRBJ2-7, is ETGVTQSPTHLIKTRGQQVTLRCSSQSGHNTVSWYQQALGQGPQFIFQYYREEENGRGNFPPRFSGLQFPNYSSELNVNALELDDSALYLCASSSRQGQLYEQYFGPGTRLTVT.

V gene TRBV2 combines with J gene TRBJ1-4; no clear D. The germline V gene has CDR1 SNHLY and CDR2 FYNNEI. Deletions cut 7 bases from V and 0 bases from J, with 9 bases between. The CDR3 runs 14 residues. CDR3 in DNA: TGTGCCAGCACCTTACAGCCAACTAATGAAAAACTGTTTTTT. Protein sequence: CASTLQPTNEKLFF.

CDR3 residues: CASSAPGLGTADTQYF. In DNA form, the CDR3 reads TGCGCCAGCAGTGCCCCGGGACTAGGTACAGCAGATACGCAGTATTTT. The gene calls are TRBV10-1 and TRBJ2-3; 8 nucleotides agree with TRBD2. The germline CDR1 and CDR2 sequences are WNHNN and SYGVQD (reference sequence). V trimming: 4 bases; J trimming: 4 bases; junction bases outside the gene matches: 10. The CDR3 runs to 16 residues.

The J gene is TRBJ2-2, the V gene TRBV9; the D gene is possibly TRBD1 (5 bases). In germline, CDR1 is SGDLS, CDR2 YYNGEE. The CDR3 spans 15 residues. V was clipped by 2 bases and J by 4 bases, with 12 bases between them. CDR3 in DNA: TGTGCCAGCAGCGTCCGGAGTGGGGCCACCGGGGAGCTGTTTTTT. Its translation: CASSVRSGATGELFF.

This chain connects TRBV27 to TRBJ2-7, with D unclear. The V end lost 2 bases, the J end lost 5 bases, and 10 bases lay between the germline ends. CDR3 length equals 13 residues. Germline V gene sequence: CDR1 MNHEY, CDR2 SMNVEV (reference sequence). DNA of the CDR3: TGTGCCAGCAGTTTAAGGCAGGTCGACGAGCAGTACTTC. Residues: CASSLRQVDEQYF.

The DNA of the CDR3 is TGCGCCAGCAGCCCTGGGGATTCTTTTGGCGGGAGCGTGGCTGAGCAGTTCTTC. This translates into CASSPGDSFGGSVAEQFF. J is TRBJ2-1 and V is TRBV4-1; TRBD2 matches 7 bases. CDR3 length: 18 residues. Trimming took 4 bases from V and 9 from J; bases not matched to a gene: 21. The V gene's germline CDR1 is MGHRA and CDR2 YSYEKL.

This chain joins TRBV7-2 and TRBJ1-5, with no clear D. The CDR3 consists of 15 residues. V lost 3 bases and J 8 bases, leaving 17 bases between the germline ends. Germline V gene lookup returns CDR1 SGHTA and CDR2 FQGNSA. CDR3: CASSLGLPVTKPQHF. The CDR3 DNA sequence: TGTGCCAGCAGCTTGGGCTTACCCGTAACCAAGCCCCAGCATTTT.